Detailed here is one T cell receptor (beta chain). This sample was included in a study of T cell responses to AZD1222 COVID-19 vaccine. Method: immunoSEQ multiplex PCR; TCRdb's copy keeps in-frame clones and lacks some. The table lists roughly 130,000 clones, approximately 90% of them singletons. The clonotype originates from an adult in good health. The material sequenced was peripheral blood, taken on day 0 of AZD1222 vaccination.

CDR3 nucleotide sequence: TGTGCCAGCAGCTTGGGAGGGGTGGCTGGAAACACCATATATTTT. Its translation is CASSLGGVAGNTIYF. The chain joins TRBV5-4 to TRBJ1-3; D may be TRBD1 (5 bases). This CDR3 has 15 residues. Germline loops: CDR1 SGHNT, CDR2 YYREEE (reference sequence). Deletions cut 0 bases from V and 2 bases from J, with 9 bases between. Based on the CDR3 plus reference TRBV5-4 and TRBJ1-3, the full variable domain is ETGVTQSPTHLIKTRGQQVTLRCSSQSGHNTVSWYQQALGQGPQFIFQYYREEENGRGNFPPRFSGLQFPNYSSELNVNALELDDSALYLCASSLGGVAGNTIYFGEGSWLTVV.